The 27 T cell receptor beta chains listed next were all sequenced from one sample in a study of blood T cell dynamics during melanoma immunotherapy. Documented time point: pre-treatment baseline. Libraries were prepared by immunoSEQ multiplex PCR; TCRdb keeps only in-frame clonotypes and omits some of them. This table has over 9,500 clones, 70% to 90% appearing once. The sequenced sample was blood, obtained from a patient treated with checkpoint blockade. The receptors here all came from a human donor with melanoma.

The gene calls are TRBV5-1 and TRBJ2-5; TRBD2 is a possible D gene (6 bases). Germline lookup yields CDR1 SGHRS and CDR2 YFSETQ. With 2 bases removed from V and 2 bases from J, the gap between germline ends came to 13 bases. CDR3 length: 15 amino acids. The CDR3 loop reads CASSFISGRQETQYF. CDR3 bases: TGCGCCAGCAGCTTCATCTCAGGGAGGCAAGAGACCCAGTACTTC. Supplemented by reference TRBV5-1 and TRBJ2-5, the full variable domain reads KAGVTQTPRYLIKTRGQQVTLSCSPISGHRSVSWYQQTPGQGLQFLFEYFSETQRNKGNFPGRFSGRQFSNSRSEMNVSTLELGDSALYLCASSFISGRQETQYFGPGTRLLVL.

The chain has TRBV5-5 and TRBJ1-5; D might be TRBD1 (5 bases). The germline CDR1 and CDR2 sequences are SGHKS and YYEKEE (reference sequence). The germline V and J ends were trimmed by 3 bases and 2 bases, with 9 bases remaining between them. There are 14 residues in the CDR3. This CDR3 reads CASSYQGGNQPQHF. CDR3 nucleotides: TGTGCCAGCAGCTATCAGGGAGGCAATCAGCCCCAGCATTTT. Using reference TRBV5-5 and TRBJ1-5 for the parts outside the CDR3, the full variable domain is DAGVTQSPTHLIKTRGQQVTLRCSPISGHKSVSWYQQVLGQGPQFIFQYYEKEERGRGNFPDRFSARQFPNYSSELNVNALLLGDSALYLCASSYQGGNQPQHFGDGTRLSIL.

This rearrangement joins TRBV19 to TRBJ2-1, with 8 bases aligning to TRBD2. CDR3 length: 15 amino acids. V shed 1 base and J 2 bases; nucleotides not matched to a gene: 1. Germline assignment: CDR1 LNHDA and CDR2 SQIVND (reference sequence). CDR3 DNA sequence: TGTGCCAGTAGTATAGCGGGGGGGCCCTACAATGAGCAGTTCTTC. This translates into CASSIAGGPYNEQFF. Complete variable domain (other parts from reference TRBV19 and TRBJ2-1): DGGITQSPKYLFRKEGQNVTLSCEQNLNHDAMYWYRQDPGQGLRLIYYSQIVNDFQKGDIAEGYSVSREKKESFPLTVTSAQKNPTAFYLCASSIAGGPYNEQFFGPGTRLTVL.

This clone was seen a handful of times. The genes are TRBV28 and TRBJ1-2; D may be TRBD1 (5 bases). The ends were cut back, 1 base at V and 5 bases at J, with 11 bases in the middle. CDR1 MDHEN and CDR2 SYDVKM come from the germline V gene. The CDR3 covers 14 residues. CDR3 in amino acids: CASSLSGTGYGYTF. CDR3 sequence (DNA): TGTGCCAGCAGTTTATCCGGGACGGGGTATGGCTACACCTTC.

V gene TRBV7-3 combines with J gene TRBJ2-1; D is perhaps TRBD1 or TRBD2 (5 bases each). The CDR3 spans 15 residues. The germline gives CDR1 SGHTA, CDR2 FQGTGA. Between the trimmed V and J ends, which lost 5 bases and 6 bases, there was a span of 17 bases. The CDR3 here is CASSPRRGGLNEQFF. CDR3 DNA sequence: TGTGCCAGCAGCCCCCGCCGGGGCGGCCTCAATGAGCAGTTCTTC.

CDR3 protein: CASSYLGEGEKLFF. The CDR3, as DNA: TGTGCCAGCAGTTATTTGGGGGAGGGCGAAAAACTGTTTTTT. This chain links TRBV6-5 with TRBJ1-4, with a possible D match to TRBD1 (5 bases). V was clipped by 3 bases and J by 8 bases, with 13 bases between them. Germline values: CDR1 MNHEY, CDR2 SVGAGI. The CDR3 length is 14 residues.

CDR3 DNA: TGTGCCAGCAGTTACTCTTTCACTAGCTCCTACGAGCAGTACTTC. This gives the protein CASSYSFTSSYEQYF. The chain is built from TRBV6-6 and TRBJ2-7; D perhaps matches TRBD2 (5 bases). The germline gives CDR1 MNHNY, CDR2 SVGAGI (reference sequence). The germline V and J ends were trimmed by 0 bases and 0 bases, with 9 bases remaining between them. The length of the CDR3 is 15 residues.

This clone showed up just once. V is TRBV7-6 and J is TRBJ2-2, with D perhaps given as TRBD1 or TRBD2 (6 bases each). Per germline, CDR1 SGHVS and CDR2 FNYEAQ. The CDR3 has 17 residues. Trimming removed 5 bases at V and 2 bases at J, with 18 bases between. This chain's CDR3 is CASSPNSGGLNTGELFF. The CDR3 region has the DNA TGTGCCAGCAGCCCTAATTCCGGGGGCCTAAACACCGGGGAGCTGTTTTTT.

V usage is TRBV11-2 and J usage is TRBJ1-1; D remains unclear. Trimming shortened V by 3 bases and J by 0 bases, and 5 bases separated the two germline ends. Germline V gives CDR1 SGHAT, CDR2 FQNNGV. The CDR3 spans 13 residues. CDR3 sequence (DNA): TGTGCCAGCAGCTTCATCATGAACACTGAAGCTTTCTTT. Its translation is CASSFIMNTEAFF.

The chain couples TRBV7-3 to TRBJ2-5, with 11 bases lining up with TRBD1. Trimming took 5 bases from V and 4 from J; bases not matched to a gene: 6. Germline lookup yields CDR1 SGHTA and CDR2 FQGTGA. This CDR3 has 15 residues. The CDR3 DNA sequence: TGTGCCAGCAGCCGGGACAGGGGGAGAAGAGAGACCCAGTACTTC. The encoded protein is CASSRDRGRRETQYF.

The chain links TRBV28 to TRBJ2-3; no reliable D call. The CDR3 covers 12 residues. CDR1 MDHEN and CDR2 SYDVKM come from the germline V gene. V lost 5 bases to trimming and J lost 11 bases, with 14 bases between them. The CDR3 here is CASSLYSVGQYF. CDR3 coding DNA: TGTGCCAGCAGTCTCTACTCTGTAGGGCAGTATTTT.

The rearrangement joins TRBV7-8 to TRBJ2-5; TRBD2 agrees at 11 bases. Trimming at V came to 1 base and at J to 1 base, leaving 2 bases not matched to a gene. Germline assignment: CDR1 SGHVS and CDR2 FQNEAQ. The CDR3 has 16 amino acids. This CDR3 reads CASSLGGLAAQETQYF. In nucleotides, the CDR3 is TGTGCCAGCAGCTTAGGGGGACTAGCGGCCCAAGAGACCCAGTACTTC.

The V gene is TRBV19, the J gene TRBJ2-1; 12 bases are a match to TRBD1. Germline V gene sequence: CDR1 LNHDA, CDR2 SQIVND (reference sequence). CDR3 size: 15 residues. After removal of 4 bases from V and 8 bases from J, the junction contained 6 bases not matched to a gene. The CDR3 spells CASSTGQGAGDEQFF. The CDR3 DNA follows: TGTGCCAGTAGTACGGGACAGGGGGCCGGGGATGAGCAGTTCTTC.

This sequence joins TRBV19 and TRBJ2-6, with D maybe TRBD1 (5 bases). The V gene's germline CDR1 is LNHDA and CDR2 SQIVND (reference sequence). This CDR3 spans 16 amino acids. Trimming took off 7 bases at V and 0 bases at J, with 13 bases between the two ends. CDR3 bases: TGTGCCAGTACAAAGGGGATACACTCTGGGGCCAACGTCCTGACTTTC. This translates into CASTKGIHSGANVLTF.

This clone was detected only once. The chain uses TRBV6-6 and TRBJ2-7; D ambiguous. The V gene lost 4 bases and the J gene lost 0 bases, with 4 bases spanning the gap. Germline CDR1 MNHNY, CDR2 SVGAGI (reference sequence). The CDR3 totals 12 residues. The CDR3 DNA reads TGTGCCAGCAGTTCCACCTCCTACGAGCAGTACTTC. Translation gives CASSSTSYEQYF.

CDR3 protein: CANAQGKGTGELFF. DNA for the CDR3: TGTGCCAACGCTCAGGGGAAAGGCACCGGGGAGCTGTTTTTT. The J gene is TRBJ2-2, the V gene TRBV7-2, with TRBD1 as a possible D gene (6 bases). Germline V gene lookup returns CDR1 SGHTA and CDR2 FQGNSA. The CDR3 sequence is 14 residues long. V dropped 10 bases and J dropped 4 bases, with 16 bases sitting between them.

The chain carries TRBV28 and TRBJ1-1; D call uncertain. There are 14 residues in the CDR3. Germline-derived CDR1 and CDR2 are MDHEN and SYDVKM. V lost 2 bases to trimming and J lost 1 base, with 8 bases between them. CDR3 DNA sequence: TGTGCCAGCAGTTTACCCCCCCCGAACACTGAAGCTTTCTTT. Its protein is CASSLPPPNTEAFF.

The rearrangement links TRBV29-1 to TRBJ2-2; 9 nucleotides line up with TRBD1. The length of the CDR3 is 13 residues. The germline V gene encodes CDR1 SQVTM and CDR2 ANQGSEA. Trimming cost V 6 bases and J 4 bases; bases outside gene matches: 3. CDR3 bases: TGCAGCGTCCGGGACAGGGTCACCGGGGAGCTGTTTTTT. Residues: CSVRDRVTGELFF.

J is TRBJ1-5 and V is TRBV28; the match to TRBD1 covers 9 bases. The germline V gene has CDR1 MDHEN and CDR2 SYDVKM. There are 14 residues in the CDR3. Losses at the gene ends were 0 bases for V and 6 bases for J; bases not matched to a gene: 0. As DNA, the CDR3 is TGTGCCAGCAGTTTATGGACAGGGGGTCAGCCCCAGCATTTT. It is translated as CASSLWTGGQPQHF.

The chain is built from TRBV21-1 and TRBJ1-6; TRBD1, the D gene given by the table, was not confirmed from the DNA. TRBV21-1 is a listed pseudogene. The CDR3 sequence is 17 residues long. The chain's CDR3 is CASKLNRRRDYNSPLHF. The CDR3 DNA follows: TGTGCCAGCAAACTTAATCGGCGCAGGGATTATAATTCACCCCTCCACTTT.

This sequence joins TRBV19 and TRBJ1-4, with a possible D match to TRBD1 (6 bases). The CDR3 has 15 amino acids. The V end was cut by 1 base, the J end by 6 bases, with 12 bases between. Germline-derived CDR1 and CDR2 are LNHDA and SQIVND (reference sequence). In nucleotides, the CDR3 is TGTGCCAGTAGTATAGGTACAGGGCCGGATGAAAAACTGTTTTTT. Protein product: CASSIGTGPDEKLFF.

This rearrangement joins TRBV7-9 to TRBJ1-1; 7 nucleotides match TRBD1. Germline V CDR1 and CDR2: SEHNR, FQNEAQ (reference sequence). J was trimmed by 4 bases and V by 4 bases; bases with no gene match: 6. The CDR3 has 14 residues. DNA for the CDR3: TGTGCCAGCAGCTCCTCAGGGGGGGGCACTGAAGCTTTCTTT. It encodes CASSSSGGGTEAFF.

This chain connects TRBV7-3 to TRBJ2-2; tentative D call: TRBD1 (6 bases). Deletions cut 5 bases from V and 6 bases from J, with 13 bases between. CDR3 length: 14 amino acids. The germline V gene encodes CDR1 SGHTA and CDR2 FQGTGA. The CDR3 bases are TGTGCCAGCAGCCCGGGACAAACACCCGGGGAGCTGTTTTTT. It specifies CASSPGQTPGELFF.

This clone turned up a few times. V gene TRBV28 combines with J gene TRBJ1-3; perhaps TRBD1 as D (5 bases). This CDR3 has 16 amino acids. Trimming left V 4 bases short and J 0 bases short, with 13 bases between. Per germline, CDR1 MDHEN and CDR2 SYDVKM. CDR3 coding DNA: TGTGCCAGCAGTTCGGGGGGTGCCTTCTCTGGAAACACCATATATTTT. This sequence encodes CASSSGGAFSGNTIYF.

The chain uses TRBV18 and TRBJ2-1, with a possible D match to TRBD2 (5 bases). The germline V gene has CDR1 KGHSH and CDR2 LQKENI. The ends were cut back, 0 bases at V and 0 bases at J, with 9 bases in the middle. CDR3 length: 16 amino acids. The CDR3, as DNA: TGTGCCAGCTCACCACCCGAGGGAGCCTCCTACAATGAGCAGTTCTTC. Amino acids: CASSPPEGASYNEQFF. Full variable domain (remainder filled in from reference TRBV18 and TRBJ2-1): NAGVMQNPRHLVRRRGQEARLRCSPMKGHSHVYWYRQLPEEGLKFMVYLQKENIIDESGMPKERFSAEFPKEGPSILRIQQVVRGDSAAYFCASSPPEGASYNEQFFGPGTRLTVL.

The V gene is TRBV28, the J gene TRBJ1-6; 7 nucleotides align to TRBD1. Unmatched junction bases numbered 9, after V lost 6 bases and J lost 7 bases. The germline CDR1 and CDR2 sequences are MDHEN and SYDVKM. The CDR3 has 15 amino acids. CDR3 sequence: CASRDDRVGNSPLHF. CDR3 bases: TGTGCCAGCAGGGACGACAGGGTCGGCAATTCACCCCTCCACTTT.

This chain's CDR3 is CASRPGTSSGANVLTF. CDR3 DNA sequence: TGTGCCAGCAGGCCCGGGACATCCTCTGGGGCCAACGTCCTGACTTTC. This chain connects TRBV7-9 to TRBJ2-6, with a weak D call TRBD1 (6 bases). In germline, CDR1 is SEHNR, CDR2 FQNEAQ (reference sequence). The V end was cut by 6 bases, the J end by 0 bases, with 12 bases between. This CDR3 has 16 residues.